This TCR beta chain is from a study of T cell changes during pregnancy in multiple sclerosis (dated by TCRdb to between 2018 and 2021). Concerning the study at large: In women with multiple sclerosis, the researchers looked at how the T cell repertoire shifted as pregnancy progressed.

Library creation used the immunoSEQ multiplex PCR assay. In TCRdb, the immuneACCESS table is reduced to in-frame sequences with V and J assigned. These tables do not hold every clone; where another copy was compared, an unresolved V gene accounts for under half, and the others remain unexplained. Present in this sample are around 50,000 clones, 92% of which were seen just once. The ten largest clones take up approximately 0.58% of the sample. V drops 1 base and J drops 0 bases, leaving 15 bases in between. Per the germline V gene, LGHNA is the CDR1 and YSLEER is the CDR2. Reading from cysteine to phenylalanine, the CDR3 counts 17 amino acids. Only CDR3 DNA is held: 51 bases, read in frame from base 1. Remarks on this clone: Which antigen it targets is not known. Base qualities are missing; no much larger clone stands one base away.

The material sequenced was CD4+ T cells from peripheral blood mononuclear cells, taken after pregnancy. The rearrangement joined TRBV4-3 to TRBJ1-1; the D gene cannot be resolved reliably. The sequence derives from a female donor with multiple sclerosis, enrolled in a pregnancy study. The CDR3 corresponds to CASSQGGPGGLNTEAFF. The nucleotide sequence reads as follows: TGCGCCAGCAGCCAAGGAGGCCCCGGTGGTCTGAACACTGAAGCTTTCTTT.